Included here is one T cell receptor beta chain sequence, with context. What antigen it recognizes has not been identified. No much larger clonotype is one base removed from it; base qualities were not supplied. The data were taken from a study of cytomegalovirus exposure and HLA in healthy donors (dated by TCRdb to between 2016 and 2019). Concerning the study at large: According to a later analysis, the 120 or so validation repertoires were produced on the same platform as the roughly 600 repertoires of the first cohort. The study was designed to test whether signatures of past pathogen exposure could be identified by cataloging public T cell receptors. A separate validation cohort of about 110 different subjects was used in addition to the approximately 610-subject first cohort. To predict cytomegalovirus infection status, the study combined high-throughput TCR immunosequencing, statistical association of individual TCRs with disease status, and machine learning. General conclusions and limits of the study: A total of some 180 TCR beta chains were listed by the study as associated with cytomegalovirus. Most TCR sequences were seen in very few donors, while some public TCRs were found in many individuals. The authors suggested that the approach could potentially be generalized to other disease states and immunological phenotypes. A later analysis found that TCRs clustered in the first cohort also tended to co-occur in the 95 to 150 validation repertoires, with 94% of cluster scores above 0. The validation cohort had no HLA typing available for a later analysis, so co-occurrence within that cohort was assessed over all 130 or so repertoires. Cytomegalovirus status was reported to be diagnosed by the classifier with high specificity and sensitivity in both the original and validation cohorts. In vitro tests confirmed that three of the cytomegalovirus-associated TCR beta chains recognize cytomegalovirus antigens.

Library preparation was by the immunoSEQ multiplex PCR assay. The original methods were these. To diagnose cytomegalovirus status from the catalog of TCR beta chain sequences, a statistical classification framework was built. The immuneACCESS repertoire file appears here via TCRdb, limited to in-frame rearrangements. These files lack a portion of the clones; in checked studies, under half of the deficit traces to unresolved V genes, and the cause of the others is not known. D and trimming come from the DNA, and the V and J calls and clone size come from that table. A total of 65,000 to 85,000 clones appear in this sample, roughly 96% of them only once. In total, the top ten clones hold roughly 0.75% of the sample. Donors formed part of the validation cohort, which comprised 95 to 150 subjects and was distinct from the first cohort of 550 to 850 subjects. The CDR3 numbers 12 residues from cysteine through phenylalanine. The kept DNA is CDR3 alone, 36 bases in frame from the first base. CDR1 is given as MDHEN and CDR2 as SYDVKM, both from the germline V gene. V is clipped by 3 bases and J by 2 bases, and the sequence between their germline boundaries is 4 bases long.

Sequenced: PBMCs. The source of this sequence is a woman under 30 in good health and CMV-seronegative. This receptor chain uses TRBV28 and TRBJ1-1; the D segment cannot be called with confidence. CDR3 region: CASSFPNTEAFF. At the DNA level, the sequence is TGTGCCAGCAGTTTCCCTAACACTGAAGCTTTCTTT.